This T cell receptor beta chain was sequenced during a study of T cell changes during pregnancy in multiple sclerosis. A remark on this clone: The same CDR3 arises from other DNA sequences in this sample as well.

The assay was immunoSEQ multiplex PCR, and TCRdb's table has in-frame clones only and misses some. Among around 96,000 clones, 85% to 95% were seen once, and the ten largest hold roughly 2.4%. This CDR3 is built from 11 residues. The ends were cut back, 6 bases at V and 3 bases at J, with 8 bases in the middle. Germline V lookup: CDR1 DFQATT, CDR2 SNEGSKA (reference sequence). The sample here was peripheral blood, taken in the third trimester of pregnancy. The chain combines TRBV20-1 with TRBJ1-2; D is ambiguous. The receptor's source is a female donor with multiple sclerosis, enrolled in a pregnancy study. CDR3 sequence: CSALGDYGYTF. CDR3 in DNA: TGCAGTGCCCTTGGAGACTATGGCTACACCTTC.